Each of the 27 T cell receptor beta chains below was sequenced from the same sample in a study of OX40 agonist ivuxolimab in advanced cancers. Assay: immunoSEQ multiplex PCR; the TCRdb copy retains only in-frame clones and omits some. The table shows tens of thousands of clones, with about 81% occurring only once. The sequencing here drew on CD4+ or CD8+ T cells sorted from blood, taken in a trial of the OX40 agonist ivuxolimab. The receptors derive from an adult with an advanced solid tumor such as melanoma, head and neck, liver or kidney cancer.

This chain joins TRBV7-2 and TRBJ2-7; D might be TRBD2 (5 bases). The CDR3 length is 15 residues. Between the trimmed V and J ends, which lost 3 bases and 0 bases, there was a span of 12 bases. Germline V gives CDR1 SGHTA, CDR2 FQGNSA. The CDR3 sequence is CASSLNSGSSYEQYF. The CDR3, as DNA: TGTGCCAGCAGCTTGAACAGCGGCAGCTCCTACGAGCAGTACTTC.

This chain connects TRBV19 to TRBJ1-1; D gene unclear. Looked up from germline, CDR1 is LNHDA and CDR2 is SQIVND (reference sequence). Trimming stripped 4 bases from V and 0 bases from J, with 12 bases between. This CDR3 has 15 amino acids. The CDR3 DNA follows: TGTGCCAGTAGTAGGCTTGATGGATTGAACACTGAAGCTTTCTTT. This encodes CASSRLDGLNTEAFF.

This chain links TRBV5-4 with TRBJ2-5, with D perhaps matching TRBD1 (5 bases). The CDR3 is 15 amino acids. Per germline, CDR1 SGHNT and CDR2 YYREEE (reference sequence). Trimming left V 6 bases short and J 1 base short, with 16 bases between. For the CDR3, the DNA is TGTGCCAGCATCCGTGGGGCTCCCGGCCAAGAGACCCAGTACTTC. Its protein product is CASIRGAPGQETQYF. Supplemented by reference TRBV5-4 and TRBJ2-5, the full variable domain reads ETGVTQSPTHLIKTRGQQVTLRCSSQSGHNTVSWYQQALGQGPQFIFQYYREEENGRGNFPPRFSGLQFPNYSSELNVNALELDDSALYLCASIRGAPGQETQYFGPGTRLLVL.

The V call is TRBV30, the J call TRBJ2-1, with TRBD2 matching 13 bases. The V and J ends lost 1 base and 6 bases, in that order; junction bases with no gene match: 0. Germline V gives CDR1 GTSNPN, CDR2 SVGIG (reference sequence). The CDR3 runs 14 residues. The CDR3 region has the DNA TGTGCCTGGAGTGGACTAGCGGGAGGCAATGAGCAGTTCTTC. Translating gives CAWSGLAGGNEQFF.

This clone appeared a single time. The chain joins TRBV18 to TRBJ1-1, with D hard to call. Germline CDR1 reads KGHSH; CDR2 reads LQKENI. The CDR3 is 11 amino acids. With 8 bases removed from V and 1 base from J, the gap between germline ends came to 5 bases. CDR3 sequence: CASRTNTEAFF. For the CDR3, the DNA is TGTGCCAGCAGGACGAACACTGAAGCTTTCTTT.

The chain is built from TRBV6-9 and TRBJ1-2, with 9 bases lining up with TRBD1. This CDR3 contains 15 residues. CDR1 and CDR2 (germline): MNHGY, SVAAGI. Trimming cost V 4 bases and J 2 bases; bases outside gene matches: 5. The CDR3: CASSSQGQGNYGYTF. The CDR3 DNA sequence: TGTGCCAGCAGTTCCCAGGGACAGGGCAACTATGGCTACACCTTC.

The chain uses TRBV30 and TRBJ1-4; 8 nucleotides agree with TRBD1. The CDR3 runs to 14 residues. V dropped 4 bases and J dropped 5; count of bases not matched to a gene: 6. The germline V gene has CDR1 GTSNPN and CDR2 SVGIG (reference sequence). CDR3 DNA: TGTGCCTGGACGACAGGGGTACAAAATGAAAAACTGTTTTTT. It translates to CAWTTGVQNEKLFF.

The V and J genes are TRBV11-3 and TRBJ2-5; tentative D call: TRBD2 (6 bases). The germline V gene has CDR1 SGHNT and CDR2 YENEEA. The CDR3 is made up of 16 amino acids. Trimming removed 0 bases at V and 1 base at J, with 12 bases between. CDR3 in DNA: TGTGCCAGCAGCTTAGACTTTGCGCGGGGCCAAGAGACCCAGTACTTC. Translation: CASSLDFARGQETQYF.

The rearrangement joins TRBV11-2 to TRBJ2-7, with D possibly TRBD2 on 6 matching bases. The V end lost 5 bases, the J end lost 2 bases, and 16 bases lay between the germline ends. This CDR3 comprises 15 residues. Germline CDR1 and CDR2: SGHAT and FQNNGV. Written as DNA, the CDR3 is TGTGCCAGCAGCCCCTTTGGAGGGCCGCCCTACGAGCAGTACTTC. Protein product: CASSPFGGPPYEQYF.

V usage is TRBV19 and J usage is TRBJ1-5, with D perhaps matching TRBD1 (6 bases). The CDR3 covers 17 residues. Trimming pared 4 bases from V and 0 bases from J, leaving 16 bases between. Germline V gives CDR1 LNHDA, CDR2 SQIVND (reference sequence). CDR3 protein: CASSTGATLYSNQPQHF. The DNA of the CDR3 is TGTGCCAGTAGTACAGGGGCCACTTTATATAGCAATCAGCCCCAGCATTTT.

This clone appeared a few times. V gene TRBV4-3 combines with J gene TRBJ2-1; 14 bases map to TRBD2. The V gene end was trimmed by 0 bases and the J gene end by 7 bases; junction bases not matched to a gene: 2. Germline lookup yields CDR1 LGHNA and CDR2 YSLEER. CDR3 length: 16 residues. CDR3 residues: CASSQDGLAGGNEQFF. The CDR3 region has the DNA TGCGCCAGCAGCCAAGATGGACTAGCGGGAGGAAATGAGCAGTTCTTC.

This clone turned up a few times. The V gene is TRBV2, the J gene TRBJ1-5, with 8 bases lining up with TRBD1. This CDR3 has 15 residues. Looked up from germline, CDR1 is SNHLY and CDR2 is FYNNEI. Germline trimming cut 6 bases from V and 2 bases from J; bases unmatched to any gene: 6. The chain's CDR3 is CASRGDRGGNQPQHF. For the CDR3, the DNA is TGTGCCAGCAGGGGAGACAGGGGAGGCAATCAGCCCCAGCATTTT.

Judged by abundance, this clone is large. Different DNA sequences within this sample yield the same CDR3. The chain links TRBV7-3 to TRBJ2-3; 14 bases are shared with TRBD2. Germline lookup yields CDR1 SGHTA and CDR2 FQGTGA. The V segment lost 5 bases and the J segment 5 bases; nucleotides outside the gene matches: 3. The CDR3 totals 15 residues. The CDR3 DNA reads TGTGCCAGCAGCAGACTAGCGGGAGGGCAAGATACGCAGTATTTT. It yields the protein CASSRLAGGQDTQYF.

This clone was seen more than once but under ten times. The chain joins TRBV4-2 to TRBJ2-2; D perhaps matches TRBD2 (5 bases). Germline CDR1 and CDR2: LGHNA and YNFKEQ. V gave up 5 bases and J gave up 1 base, with 14 bases separating them. CDR3 length: 16 residues. The CDR3 bases are TGTGCCAGCAGCTTGGCCGGGATTCAGAACACCGGGGAGCTGTTTTTT. Translated, it gives CASSLAGIQNTGELFF.

The CDR3 nucleotides read TGTGCCAGCAGCTCGGGCGGCGGACTTAATCAGCCCCAGCATTTT. It encodes CASSSGGGLNQPQHF. The chain couples TRBV5-5 to TRBJ1-5; no reliable D call. Germline V lookup: CDR1 SGHKS, CDR2 YYEKEE (reference sequence). Trimming removed 3 bases from V and 4 bases from J, with 14 bases in between. The length of the CDR3 is 15 residues.

The chain uses TRBV30 and TRBJ1-1; maybe TRBD1 (6 bases). CDR3 length: 14 residues. Germline V gene sequence: CDR1 GTSNPN, CDR2 SVGIG (reference sequence). The V end was cut by 0 bases, the J end by 11 bases, with 19 bases between. CDR3 sequence (DNA): TGTGCCTGGAGTGTACAGGGACGTACGAAGGTTGCTTTCTTT. Its translation is CAWSVQGRTKVAFF.

The V and J genes are TRBV11-2 and TRBJ2-3; no definite D call. The CDR3 has 15 amino acids. Trimming shortened V by 2 bases and J by 2 bases, and 11 bases separated the two germline ends. CDR1 SGHAT and CDR2 FQNNGV come from the germline V gene. CDR3 sequence (DNA): TGTGCCAGCAGCTTAATTCTCAGTAACACAGATACGCAGTATTTT. It codes for CASSLILSNTDTQYF.

The chain is built from TRBV14 and TRBJ2-7; the match to TRBD2 covers 7 bases. Germline-derived CDR1 and CDR2 are SGHDN and FVKESK. The trim removed 1 base at V and 3 bases at J, leaving 3 bases unmatched. The length of the CDR3 is 14 residues. Here the CDR3 reads CASSQVGGYYEQYF. In nucleotides, the CDR3 is TGTGCCAGCAGCCAAGTCGGGGGGTACTACGAGCAGTACTTC.

The rearrangement uses TRBV5-1 and TRBJ2-5; D is undetermined. Germline V gene sequence: CDR1 SGHRS, CDR2 YFSETQ. V was cut by 4 bases and J by 5 bases, with 12 bases left in between. The CDR3 is made up of 13 amino acids. The CDR3 protein is CASSPGPQETQYF. CDR3 in DNA: TGCGCCAGCAGCCCCGGACCACAGGAGACCCAGTACTTC.

V gene TRBV15 combines with J gene TRBJ1-5; 8 bases line up with TRBD1. The CDR3 loop spans 16 amino acids. Trimming took 6 bases from V and 2 from J; bases not matched to a gene: 9. Germline V gives CDR1 LNHNV, CDR2 YYDKDF (reference sequence). The CDR3 sequence: CATRTGQGWGNQPQHF. The DNA of the CDR3 is TGTGCCACCAGGACCGGACAGGGTTGGGGCAATCAGCCCCAGCATTTT.

V is TRBV4-3 and J is TRBJ2-2; TRBD2 agrees at 9 bases. The CDR3 sequence is 16 residues long. Germline V gene lookup returns CDR1 LGHNA and CDR2 YSLEER. Trimming took 4 bases from V and 5 from J; bases not matched to a gene: 8. The CDR3 sequence: CASSRVAGVPTGELFF. CDR3 DNA sequence: TGCGCCAGCAGCCGCGTAGCGGGAGTGCCGACCGGGGAGCTGTTTTTT.

This clone has only a few counts. The genes are TRBV15 and TRBJ2-1; perhaps TRBD2 as D (6 bases). This CDR3 is 17 amino acids long. The germline V gene encodes CDR1 LNHNV and CDR2 YYDKDF (reference sequence). V lost 0 bases and J lost 7, with 19 bases in between. CDR3 DNA: TGTGCCACCAGCAGAGATTCGGCCTGGACTACCTTAAATGAGCAGTTCTTC. Its translation is CATSRDSAWTTLNEQFF.

The rearrangement uses TRBV6-1 and TRBJ1-5, with D perhaps TRBD1 (6 bases). Germline V gene lookup returns CDR1 MNHNS and CDR2 SASEGT. V lost 4 bases to trimming and J lost 0 bases, with 10 bases between them. CDR3 length: 15 residues. The CDR3 DNA sequence: TGTGCCAGCAGTGGAGAGGGGGGTAGCAATCAGCCCCAGCATTTT. It encodes CASSGEGGSNQPQHF.

The V gene is TRBV4-2, the J gene TRBJ2-1, with 7 bases lining up with TRBD1. The CDR3 has 12 residues. Per germline, CDR1 LGHNA and CDR2 YNFKEQ. V dropped 4 bases and J dropped 13; count of bases not matched to a gene: 7. The CDR3 DNA sequence: TGTGCCAGCAGCCCAGACAGGGCCAGACAGTTCTTC. Its protein product is CASSPDRARQFF.

V gene TRBV27 combines with J gene TRBJ1-2; 8 nucleotides agree with TRBD1. The CDR3 is 13 amino acids. V lost 3 bases and J lost 5; bases outside the gene matches: 2. Germline values: CDR1 MNHEY, CDR2 SMNVEV (reference sequence). Here the CDR3 reads CASSFTGGYGYTF. DNA of the CDR3: TGTGCCAGCAGTTTTACAGGGGGGTATGGCTACACCTTC.

The chain joins TRBV4-1 to TRBJ2-3; D possibly matches TRBD1 or TRBD2 (6 bases each). Germline loops: CDR1 MGHRA, CDR2 YSYEKL. The CDR3 spans 18 residues. V shed 0 bases and J shed 0 bases, with 16 bases lying between them. Here the CDR3 reads CASSQDKGGLTSTDTQYF. CDR3 DNA: TGCGCCAGCAGCCAAGATAAGGGGGGCCTCACTAGCACAGATACGCAGTATTTT.

The chain links TRBV6-6 to TRBJ1-2; 7 bases fit TRBD1. The CDR3 extends over 12 amino acids. J lost 9 bases, V lost 10 bases, and 11 bases had no gene match. The germline gives CDR1 MNHNY, CDR2 SVGAGI (reference sequence). In DNA, the CDR3 is TGTGCCATTAGCTGGGACAGCCTTAGCTACACCTTC. Residues: CAISWDSLSYTF.